Listed here are 4 T cell receptor beta chains from one sample, sequenced in a study of blood T cell repertoires in COVID-19. Assay used: immunoSEQ multiplex PCR; TCRdb lists only in-frame clones, some missing. The data contain approximately 210,000 clones, 80% to 90% of them singletons. The sequencing sample was made of PBMCs or T cells enriched from blood (not recorded which). The receptor source for this set is a man under 40 in a cohort exposed to, infected with or recovered from COVID-19 (not recorded which).

This clone was found once. The CDR3 DNA reads TGTGCCAGCAGTTTAACTTACGAAAAACTGTTTTTT. Amino acids: CASSLTYEKLFF. The chain recombines TRBV28 with TRBJ1-4, with D unclear. Germline V CDR1 and CDR2: MDHEN, SYDVKM. V gave up 2 bases and J gave up 8 bases, with 6 bases separating them. This CDR3 has 12 amino acids.

The V gene is TRBV27, the J gene TRBJ2-5; TRBD2 aligns across 14 bases. The junction had 9 bases not matched to a gene; V was cut back by 5 bases and J by 4 bases. There are 17 residues in the CDR3. The V gene's germline CDR1 is MNHEY and CDR2 SMNVEV (reference sequence). The CDR3 reads CASSLTSGRAFGETQYF. The CDR3 DNA sequence: TGTGCCAGCAGTCTGACTAGCGGGAGGGCCTTCGGAGAGACCCAGTACTTC.

This chain uses TRBV19 with TRBJ2-1; TRBD2 matches at 13 bases. Germline trimming cut 6 bases from V and 9 bases from J; bases unmatched to any gene: 5. The CDR3 sequence is 14 residues long. Germline assignment: CDR1 LNHDA and CDR2 SQIVND (reference sequence). The CDR3 sequence is CASRRTSGRFEQFF. As DNA, the CDR3 is TGTGCCAGTAGACGGACTAGCGGGAGATTTGAGCAGTTCTTC.

Here the CDR3 reads CASSTENQPQHF. In nucleotides, the CDR3 is TGTGCCAGCTCAACGGAGAATCAGCCCCAGCATTTT. This sequence joins TRBV18 and TRBJ1-5; unclear D gene. The CDR3 has 12 residues. The germline CDR1 and CDR2 sequences are KGHSH and LQKENI. V lost 5 bases to trimming and J lost 4 bases, with 6 bases between them.